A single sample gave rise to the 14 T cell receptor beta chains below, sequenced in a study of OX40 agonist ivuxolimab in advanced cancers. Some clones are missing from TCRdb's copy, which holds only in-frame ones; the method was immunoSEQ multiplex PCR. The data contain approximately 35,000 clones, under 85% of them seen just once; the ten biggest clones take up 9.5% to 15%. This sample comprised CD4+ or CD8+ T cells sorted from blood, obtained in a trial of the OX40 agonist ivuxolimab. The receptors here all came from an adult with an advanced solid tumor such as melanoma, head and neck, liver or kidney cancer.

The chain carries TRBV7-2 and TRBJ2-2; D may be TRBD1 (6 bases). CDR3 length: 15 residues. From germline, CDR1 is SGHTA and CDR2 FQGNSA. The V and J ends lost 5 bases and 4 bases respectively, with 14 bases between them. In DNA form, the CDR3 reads TGTGCCAGCAGCCGAGAAGGGACAACCACCGGGGAGCTGTTTTTT. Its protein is CASSREGTTTGELFF.

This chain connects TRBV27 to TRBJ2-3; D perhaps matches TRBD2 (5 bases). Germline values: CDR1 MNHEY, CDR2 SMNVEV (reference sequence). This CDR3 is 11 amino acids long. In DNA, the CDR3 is TGTGCAAGCGGTCGGGCAGATACGCAGTATTTT. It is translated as CASGRADTQYF.

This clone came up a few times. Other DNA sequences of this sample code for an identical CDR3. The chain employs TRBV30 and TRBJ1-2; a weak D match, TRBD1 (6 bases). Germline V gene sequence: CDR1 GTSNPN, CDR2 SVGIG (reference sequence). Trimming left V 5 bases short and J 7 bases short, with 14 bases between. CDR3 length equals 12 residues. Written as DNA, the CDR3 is TGTGCCTGGCTTAGGGGAGGGGGTGGCTACACCTTC. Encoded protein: CAWLRGGGGYTF. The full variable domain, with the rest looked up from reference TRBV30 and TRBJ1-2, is SQTIHQWPATLVQPVGSPLSLECTVEGTSNPNLYWYRQAAGRGLQLLFYSVGIGQISSEVPQNLSASRPQDRQFILSSKKLLLSDSGFYLCAWLRGGGGYTFGSGTRLTVV.

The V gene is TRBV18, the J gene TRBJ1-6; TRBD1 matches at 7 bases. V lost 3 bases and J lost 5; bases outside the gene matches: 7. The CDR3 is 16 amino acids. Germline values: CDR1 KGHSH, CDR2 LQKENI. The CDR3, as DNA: TGTGCCAGCTCACCGGCTTGGGGGACAGATAATTCACCCCTCCACTTT. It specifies CASSPAWGTDNSPLHF.

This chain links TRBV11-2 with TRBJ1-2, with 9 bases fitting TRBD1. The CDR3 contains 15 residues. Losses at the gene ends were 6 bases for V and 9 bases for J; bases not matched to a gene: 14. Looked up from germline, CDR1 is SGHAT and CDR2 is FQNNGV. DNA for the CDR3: TGTGCCAGCAGTTCAGGACTAGGACAGGGGCAAAGCTACACCTTC. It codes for CASSSGLGQGQSYTF.

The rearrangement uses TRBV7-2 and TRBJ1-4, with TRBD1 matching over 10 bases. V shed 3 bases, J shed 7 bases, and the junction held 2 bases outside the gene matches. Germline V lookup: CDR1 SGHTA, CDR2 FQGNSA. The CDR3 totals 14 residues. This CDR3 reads CASSLGQGSEKLFF. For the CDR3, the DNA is TGTGCCAGCAGCTTGGGACAGGGGAGTGAAAAACTGTTTTTT.

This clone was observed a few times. CDR3 in amino acids: CASSRTIQETQYF. The CDR3 DNA reads as TGTGCCAGCAGCCGGACTATCCAAGAGACCCAGTACTTC. V usage is TRBV14 and J usage is TRBJ2-5; maybe TRBD2 (6 bases). This CDR3 has 13 residues. The germline V gene encodes CDR1 SGHDN and CDR2 FVKESK. The germline V and J ends were trimmed by 4 bases and 1 base, with 7 bases remaining between them.

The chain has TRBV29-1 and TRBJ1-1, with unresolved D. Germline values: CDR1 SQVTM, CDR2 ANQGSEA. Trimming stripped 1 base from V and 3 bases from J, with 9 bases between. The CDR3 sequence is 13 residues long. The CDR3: CSVEVGRYTEAFF. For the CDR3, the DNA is TGCAGCGTTGAAGTGGGGAGGTACACTGAAGCTTTCTTT.

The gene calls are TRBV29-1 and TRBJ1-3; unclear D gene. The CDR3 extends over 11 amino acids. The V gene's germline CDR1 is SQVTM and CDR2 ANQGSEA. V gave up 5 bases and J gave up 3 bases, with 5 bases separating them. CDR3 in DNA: TGCAGCGTTCACTATGGAAACACCATATATTTT. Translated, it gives CSVHYGNTIYF.

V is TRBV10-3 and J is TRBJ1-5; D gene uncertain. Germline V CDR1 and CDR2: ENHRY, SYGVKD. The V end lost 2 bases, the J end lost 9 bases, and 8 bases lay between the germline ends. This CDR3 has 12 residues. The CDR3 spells CAISEREGPQHF. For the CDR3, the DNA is TGTGCCATCAGTGAGAGAGAGGGGCCCCAGCATTTT.

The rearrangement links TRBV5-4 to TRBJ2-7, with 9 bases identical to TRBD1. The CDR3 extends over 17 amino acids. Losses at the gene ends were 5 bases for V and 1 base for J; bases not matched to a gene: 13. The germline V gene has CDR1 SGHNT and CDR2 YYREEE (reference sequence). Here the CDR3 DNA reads TGTGCCAGCAGTAGTGACGATCCGGGACAGGGATCCTACGAGCAGTACTTC. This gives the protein CASSSDDPGQGSYEQYF.

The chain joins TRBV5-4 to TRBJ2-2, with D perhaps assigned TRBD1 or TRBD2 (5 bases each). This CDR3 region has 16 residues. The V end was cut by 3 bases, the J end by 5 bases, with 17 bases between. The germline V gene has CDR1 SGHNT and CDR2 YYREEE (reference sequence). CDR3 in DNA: TGTGCCAGCAGCTCGGGGCCCCTACAAGAGACCGGGGAGCTGTTTTTT. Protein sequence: CASSSGPLQETGELFF.

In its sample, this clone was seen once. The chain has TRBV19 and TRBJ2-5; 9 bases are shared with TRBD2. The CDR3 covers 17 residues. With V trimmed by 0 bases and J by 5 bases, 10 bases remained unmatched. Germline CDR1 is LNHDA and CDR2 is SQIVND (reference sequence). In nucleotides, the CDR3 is TGTGCCAGTAGTATAGATAACGGCGGGGGGGCCGGGGAGACCCAGTACTTC. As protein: CASSIDNGGGAGETQYF.

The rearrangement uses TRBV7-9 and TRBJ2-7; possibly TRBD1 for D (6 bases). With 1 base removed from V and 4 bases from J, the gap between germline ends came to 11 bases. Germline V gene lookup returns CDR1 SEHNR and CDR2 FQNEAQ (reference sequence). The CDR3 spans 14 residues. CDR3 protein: CASSLVAGAYEQYF. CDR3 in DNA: TGTGCCAGCAGCTTAGTAGCAGGGGCTTACGAGCAGTACTTC. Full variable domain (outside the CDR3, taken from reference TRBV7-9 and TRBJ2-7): DTGVSQNPRHKITKRGQNVTFRCDPISEHNRLYWYRQTLGQGPEFLTYFQNEAQLEKSRLLSDRFSAERPKGSFSTLEIQRTEQGDSAMYLCASSLVAGAYEQYFGPGTRLTVT.